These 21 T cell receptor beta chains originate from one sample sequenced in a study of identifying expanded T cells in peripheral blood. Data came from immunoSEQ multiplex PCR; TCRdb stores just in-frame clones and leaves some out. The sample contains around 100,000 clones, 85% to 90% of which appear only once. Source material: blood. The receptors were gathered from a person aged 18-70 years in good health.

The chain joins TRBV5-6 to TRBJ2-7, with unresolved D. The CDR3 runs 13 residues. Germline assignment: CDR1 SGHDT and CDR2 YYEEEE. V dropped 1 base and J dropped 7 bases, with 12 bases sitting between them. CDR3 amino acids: CASSLSGWKEQYF. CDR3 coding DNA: TGTGCCAGCAGCTTGTCGGGTTGGAAGGAGCAGTACTTC.

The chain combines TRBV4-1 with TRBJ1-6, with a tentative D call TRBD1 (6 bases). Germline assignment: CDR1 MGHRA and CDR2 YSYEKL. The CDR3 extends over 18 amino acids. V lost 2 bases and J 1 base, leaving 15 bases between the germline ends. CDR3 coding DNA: TGCGCCAGCAGCCAAAACATCGGGACACTTTCCTATAATTCACCCCTCCACTTT. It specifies CASSQNIGTLSYNSPLHF.

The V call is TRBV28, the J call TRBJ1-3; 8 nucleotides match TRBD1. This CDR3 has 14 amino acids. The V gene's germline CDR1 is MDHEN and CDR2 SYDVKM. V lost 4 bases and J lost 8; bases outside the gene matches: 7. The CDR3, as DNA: TGTGCCAGCAGTTCCGCAGGGGGCTCGGACACCATATATTTT. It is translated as CASSSAGGSDTIYF. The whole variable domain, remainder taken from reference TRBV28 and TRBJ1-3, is DVKVTQSSRYLVKRTGEKVFLECVQDMDHENMFWYRQDPGLGLRLIYFSYDVKMKEKGDIPEGYSVSREKKERFSLILESASTNQTSMYLCASSSAGGSDTIYFGEGSWLTVV.

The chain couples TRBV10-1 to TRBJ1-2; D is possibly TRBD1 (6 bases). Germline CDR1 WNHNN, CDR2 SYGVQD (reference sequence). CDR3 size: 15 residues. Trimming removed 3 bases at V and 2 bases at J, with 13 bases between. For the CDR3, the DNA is TGCGCCAGCAGTGACCAACAGGGAGGCAACTATGGCTACACCTTC. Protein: CASSDQQGGNYGYTF.

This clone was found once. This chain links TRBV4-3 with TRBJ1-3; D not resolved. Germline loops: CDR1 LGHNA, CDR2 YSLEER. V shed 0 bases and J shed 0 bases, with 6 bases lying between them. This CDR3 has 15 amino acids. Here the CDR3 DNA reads TGCGCCAGCAGCCAAGATGCGGCCTCTGGAAACACCATATATTTT. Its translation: CASSQDAASGNTIYF.

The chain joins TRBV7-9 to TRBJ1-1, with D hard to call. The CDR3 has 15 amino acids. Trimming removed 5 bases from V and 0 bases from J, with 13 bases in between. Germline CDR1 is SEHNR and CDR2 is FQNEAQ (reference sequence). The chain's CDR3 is CASSLSLGMNTEAFF. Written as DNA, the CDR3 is TGTGCCAGCAGCCTCTCCCTCGGGATGAACACTGAAGCTTTCTTT.

CDR3 nucleotides: TGTGCCAGCAGTTCCCACGGGACAGGGAGGGAAAAACTGTTTTTT. Protein: CASSSHGTGREKLFF. The rearrangement links TRBV6-5 to TRBJ1-4; 9 bases are shared with TRBD1. Trimming at V came to 4 bases and at J to 8 bases, leaving 8 bases not matched to a gene. The CDR3 consists of 15 residues. Per the germline V gene, CDR1 is MNHEY and CDR2 is SVGAGI.

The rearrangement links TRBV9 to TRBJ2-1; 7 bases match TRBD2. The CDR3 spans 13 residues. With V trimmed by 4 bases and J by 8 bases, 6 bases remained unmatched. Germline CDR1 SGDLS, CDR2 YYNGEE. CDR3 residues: CASSRGTNDEQFF. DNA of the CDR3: TGTGCCAGCAGCCGCGGGACTAATGATGAGCAGTTCTTC.

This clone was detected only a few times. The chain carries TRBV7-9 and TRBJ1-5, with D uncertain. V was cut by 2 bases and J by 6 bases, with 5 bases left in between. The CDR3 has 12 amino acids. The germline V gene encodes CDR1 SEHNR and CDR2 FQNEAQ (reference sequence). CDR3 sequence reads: CASSLNGQPQHF. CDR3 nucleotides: TGTGCCAGCAGCTTAAACGGTCAGCCCCAGCATTTT.

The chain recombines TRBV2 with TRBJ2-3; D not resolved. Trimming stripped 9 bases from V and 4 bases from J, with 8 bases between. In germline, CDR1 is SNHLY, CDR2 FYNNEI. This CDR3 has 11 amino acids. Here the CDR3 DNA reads TGTGCCAGTGTCTACGCAGATACGCAGTATTTT. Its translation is CASVYADTQYF.

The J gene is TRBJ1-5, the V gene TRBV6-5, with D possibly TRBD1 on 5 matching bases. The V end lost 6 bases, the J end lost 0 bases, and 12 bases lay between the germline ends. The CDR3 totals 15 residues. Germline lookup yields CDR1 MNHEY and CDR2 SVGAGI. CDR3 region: CASSSQVSSNQPQHF. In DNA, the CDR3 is TGTGCCAGCAGCTCACAGGTATCTAGCAATCAGCCCCAGCATTTT.

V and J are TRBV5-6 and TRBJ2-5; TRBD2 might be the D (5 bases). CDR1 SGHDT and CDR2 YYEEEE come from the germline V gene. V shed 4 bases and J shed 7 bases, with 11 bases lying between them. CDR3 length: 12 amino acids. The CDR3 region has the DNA TGTGCCAGCAGCCCGGCGGGCGGGACCCAGTACTTC. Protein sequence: CASSPAGGTQYF.

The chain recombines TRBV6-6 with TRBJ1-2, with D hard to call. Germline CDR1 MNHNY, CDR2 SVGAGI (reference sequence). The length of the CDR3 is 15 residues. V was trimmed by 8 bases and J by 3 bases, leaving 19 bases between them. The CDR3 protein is CASREGVGGYYGYTF. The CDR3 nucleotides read TGTGCCAGCCGGGAGGGAGTAGGAGGATACTATGGCTACACCTTC.

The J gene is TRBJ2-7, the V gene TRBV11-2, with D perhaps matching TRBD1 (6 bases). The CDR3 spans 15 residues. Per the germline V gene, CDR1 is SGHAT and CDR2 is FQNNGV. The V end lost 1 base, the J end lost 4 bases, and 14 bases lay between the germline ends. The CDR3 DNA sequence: TGTGCCAGCAGCTTAGTGGCAGGGGTGGGTTACGAGCAGTACTTC. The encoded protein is CASSLVAGVGYEQYF.

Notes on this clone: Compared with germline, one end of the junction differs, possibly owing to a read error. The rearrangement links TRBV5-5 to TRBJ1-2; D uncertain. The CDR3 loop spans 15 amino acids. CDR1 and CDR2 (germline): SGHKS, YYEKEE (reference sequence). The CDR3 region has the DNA TGCGCCAGCAGCCAAGCTAACTTTCTACCAACGGGCTACACCTTC. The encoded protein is CASSQANFLPTGYTF.

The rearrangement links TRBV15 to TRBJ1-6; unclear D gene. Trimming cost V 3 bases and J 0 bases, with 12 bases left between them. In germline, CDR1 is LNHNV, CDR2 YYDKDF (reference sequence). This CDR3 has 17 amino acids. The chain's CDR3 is CATSSGSQSSYNSPLHF. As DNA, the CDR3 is TGTGCCACCAGCAGCGGTTCTCAGAGCTCCTATAATTCACCCCTCCACTTT. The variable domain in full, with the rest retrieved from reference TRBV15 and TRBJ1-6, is DAMVIQNPRYQVTQFGKPVTLSCSQTLNHNVMYWYQQKSSQAPKLLFHYYDKDFNNEADTPDNFQSRRPNTSFCFLDIRSPGLGDTAMYLCATSSGSQSSYNSPLHFGNGTRLTVT.

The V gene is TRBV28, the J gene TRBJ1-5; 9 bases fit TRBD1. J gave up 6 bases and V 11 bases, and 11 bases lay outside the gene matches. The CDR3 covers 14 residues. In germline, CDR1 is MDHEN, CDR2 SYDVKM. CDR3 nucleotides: TGTGCCGGCAACAGGGGGCGAGGAAGTCAGCCCCAGCATTTT. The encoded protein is CAGNRGRGSQPQHF.

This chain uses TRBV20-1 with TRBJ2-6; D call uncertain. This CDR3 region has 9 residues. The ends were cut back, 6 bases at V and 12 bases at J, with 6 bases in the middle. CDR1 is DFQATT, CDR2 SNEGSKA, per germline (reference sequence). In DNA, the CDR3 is TGCAGTGCAAGGAGCGTCCTGACTTTC. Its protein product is CSARSVLTF.

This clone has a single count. DNA of the CDR3: TGTGCCAGCAGACCTTCCTGGCAGCTCCAAGAGACCCAGTACTTC. Translating it yields CASRPSWQLQETQYF. The genes are TRBV5-6 and TRBJ2-5; D remains unclear. V was cut by 5 bases and J by 1 base, with 15 bases left in between. This CDR3 is built from 15 residues. Germline V gene lookup returns CDR1 SGHDT and CDR2 YYEEEE.

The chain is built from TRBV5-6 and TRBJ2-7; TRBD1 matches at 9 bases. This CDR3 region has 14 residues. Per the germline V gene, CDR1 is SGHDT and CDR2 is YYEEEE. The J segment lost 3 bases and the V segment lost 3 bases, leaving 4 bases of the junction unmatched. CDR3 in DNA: TGTGCCAGCAGCTCACCGACAGGGGGCTACGAGCAGTACTTC. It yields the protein CASSSPTGGYEQYF. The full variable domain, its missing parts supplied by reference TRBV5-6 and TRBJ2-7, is DAGVTQSPTHLIKTRGQQVTLRCSPKSGHDTVSWYQQALGQGPQFIFQYYEEEERQRGNFPDRFSGHQFPNYSSELNVNALLLGDSALYLCASSSPTGGYEQYFGPGTRLTVT.

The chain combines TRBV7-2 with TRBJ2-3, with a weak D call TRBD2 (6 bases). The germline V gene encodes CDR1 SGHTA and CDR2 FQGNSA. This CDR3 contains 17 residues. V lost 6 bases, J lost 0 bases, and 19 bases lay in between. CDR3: CASRTHLGGASTDTQYF. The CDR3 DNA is TGTGCCAGCAGAACTCACCTCGGCGGGGCTAGCACAGATACGCAGTATTTT.